This record concerns one TCR beta chain sequence. TCRdb's copy holds only in-frame clones and misses some; the assay was immunoSEQ multiplex PCR. The sample lists under 250,000 clones; approximately 82% were seen once. Germline-derived CDR1 and CDR2 are SEHNR and FQNEAQ (reference sequence). The trim removed 10 bases at V and 4 bases at J, leaving 12 bases unmatched. The CDR3 loop spans 14 amino acids. These data belong to a study of blood T cell repertoires in COVID-19. On the study more broadly: PBMCs, B-cell-depleted T cells, or T cells were the source of the cDNA or gDNA that made up the material.

The sequenced material came from peripheral blood. This clonotype was obtained from a young man who had recovered from COVID-19. The chain joins TRBV7-9 to TRBJ1-2; 7 bases align to TRBD1. Here the CDR3 reads CATEGLGGVYGYTF. The CDR3 region has the DNA TGTGCCACCGAAGGGTTAGGGGGCGTCTATGGCTACACCTTC. Supplemented by reference TRBV7-9 and TRBJ1-2, the full variable domain reads DTGVSQNPRHKITKRGQNVTFRCDPISEHNRLYWYRQTLGQGPEFLTYFQNEAQLEKSRLLSDRFSAERPKGSFSTLEIQRTEQGDSAMYLCATEGLGGVYGYTFGSGTRLTVV.